This T cell receptor (beta chain) was identified in a study of graft-versus-host responses after intestinal transplantation (dated by TCRdb to 2020 to 2023). Notes on the research overall: The transplants that recipients got were multivisceral, liver-intestinal, or isolated intestinal. Every recipient was given anti-thymocyte globulin induction, followed by roughly 3 years of maintenance tacrolimus and steroids. After intestinal transplantation, graft-versus-host and host-versus-graft alloreactive T cell clones in the graft, circulation and bone marrow were tracked using bulk TCR-beta CDR3 sequencing. Alloreactive clones were identified by sequencing pre-transplant mixed lymphocyte reaction products and comparing them with unstimulated pre-transplant donor and recipient T cells. A cohort of around 25 intestinal transplant recipients, including one retransplant, was enrolled, and a few patients lacking pretransplant specimens were excluded. A peak of at least 4% donor T cells among recipient peripheral blood mononuclear cells was the definition used for donor T cell macrochimerism. Samples from three later patients were sequenced in-house on an Illumina MiSeq with MiXCR processing rather than by the commercial service. Beyond this particular receptor, the publication reports: GvH clones turned up in recipient bone marrow, with some appearing earlier in ileal mucosa or blood, a pattern consistent with an intestinal mucosal origin. The conclusions were limited by the relatively low number and heterogeneity of the intestinal transplant patients. In patients with donor T cell macrochimerism, the allografts had high GvH to HvG T cell clonal ratios. Peak levels of circulating GvH clones were associated with declines in HvG clones early after transplant.

The sample's time point label, decoded: cells obtained before transplantation from donor or recipient. CD3+CD4+ and CD3+CD8+ populations were FACS-sorted from unstimulated pre-transplant donor and recipient cells taken from spleen or lymph nodes. A word on this clone: There is no known antigen for this receptor. No much larger clonotype is one base removed from it; base qualities were not supplied.

From the cysteine up to the phenylalanine, the CDR3 has a length of 13 residues. Only CDR3 DNA is held: 39 bases, read in frame from base 1. From a lookup of the germline V gene, CDR1 and CDR2 are MGHRA and YSYEKL. A distance of 7 bases separates the germline ends of V and J, which lose 1 base and 4 bases respectively. Libraries came from the immunoSEQ multiplex PCR assay. For most patients, genomic DNA was isolated with the Qiagen DNeasy Blood and Tissue Kit and shipped frozen to Adaptive Biotechnologies for TCR sequencing. For most patients, high-throughput TCR-beta CDR3 sequencing of genomic DNA was performed by Adaptive Biotechnologies. As for the authors' bioinformatics: TCR sequencing data for around 19 patients were retrieved from Adaptive's ImmunoSEQ software; a few other patients were processed with MiXCR and VDJtools. CD4 versus CD8 sorting errors were corrected by removing sequences found in both subsets at a frequency ratio below 5:1. CDR3 nucleotide sequences shared between donor and recipient were removed because their origin could not be assigned. At least 2-fold expansion over unstimulated cells and a minimum CFSE-low frequency of 0.002% (template counts) or 0.001% (read counts) were required for clones to be classified as alloreactive. Clones were considered mappable if detected in sequenced pre-transplant spleen, lymph node, or MLR CFSE-low populations of the donor or recipient. The cumulative frequency of alloreactive clones was calculated as a percentage of all sequences, weighted by copy number. TCRdb took over this immuneACCESS table, retaining in-frame rearrangements with V and J assigned. Such tables are incomplete; in checked studies, under half of the missing clones stem from an unresolved V gene, and the remainder is unexplained. Clone size and V and J calls were adopted from that table, with D and trimming inferred from the DNA. For this sample there are roughly 100,000 clones; 80% to 95% appear just once. The ten largest clonotypes hold under 1.5% of the sample.

The chain is assembled from TRBV4-1 and TRBJ1-2; TRBD1 is possibly the D segment (6 matching bases). The receptor was isolated from a human donor who received an intestinal transplant. The sequenced sample was unstimulated CD8+ T cells sorted from spleen or lymph node cells, obtained before intestinal transplant. The nucleotides read TGCGCCAGCAGCCAAGTAGGGGGCTATGGCTACACCTTC. It specifies CASSQVGGYGYTF.